The present T cell receptor beta chain was sequenced within a study of cytomegalovirus exposure and HLA in healthy donors. At sampling all donors were nominally healthy, likely with unrecorded immune exposures. Study observations and caveats: Reports indicate that TCR beta sequences accurately predicted the HLA-A and HLA-B alleles of most subjects. According to reports, the classifier identified cytomegalovirus status with high specificity and sensitivity. Clonal expansion, a later analysis showed, was greater in HLA-associated TCR beta chains than in equally common others.

Regarding this clone: Its cognate antigen is unknown.

The V gene end was trimmed by 3 bases and the J gene end by 4 bases; junction bases not matched to a gene: 8. Germline CDR1 GTSNPN, CDR2 SVGIG (reference sequence). The CDR3 length is 14 residues. Primers for the PCR totalled 60 Vbeta and 13 Jbeta. TCRdb's table, derived via immunoSEQ multiplex PCR, lists solely in-frame clones and lacks some. In the table there are over 75,000 clones, 75% to 85% of which are singletons. Material: PBMCs. The chain joins TRBV30 to TRBJ1-2, with 7 bases identical to TRBD1. The sequence derives from a man aged 25-40 years in good health and CMV-seropositive. As DNA, the CDR3 is TGTGCCTGGAGCACACAGGGGTTCGGCTATGGCTACACCTTC. Encoded protein: CAWSTQGFGYGYTF.